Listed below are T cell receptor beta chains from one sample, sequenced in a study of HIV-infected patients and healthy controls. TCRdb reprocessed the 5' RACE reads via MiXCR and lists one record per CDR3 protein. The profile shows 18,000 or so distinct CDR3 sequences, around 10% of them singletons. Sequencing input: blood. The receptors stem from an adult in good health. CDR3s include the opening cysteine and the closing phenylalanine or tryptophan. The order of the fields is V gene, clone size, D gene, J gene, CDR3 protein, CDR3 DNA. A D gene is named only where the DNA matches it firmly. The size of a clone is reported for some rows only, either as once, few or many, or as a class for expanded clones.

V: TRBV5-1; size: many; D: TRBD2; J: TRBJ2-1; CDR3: CASSLLADNEQFF; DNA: TGCGCCAGCAGCTTACTAGCGGACAATGAGCAGTTCTTC
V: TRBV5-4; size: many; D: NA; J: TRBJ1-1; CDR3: CASSLAYGRNTEAFF; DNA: TGTGCCAGCAGCTTGGCGTACGGCAGGAACACTGAAGCTTTCTTT
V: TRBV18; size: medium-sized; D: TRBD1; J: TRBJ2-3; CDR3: CASSLRQGAVRTDTQYF; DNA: TGTGCCAGCTCACTCCGACAGGGGGCGGTTCGCACAGATACGCAGTATTTT
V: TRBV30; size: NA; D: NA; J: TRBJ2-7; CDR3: CAWSSTLYEQYF; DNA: TGTGCCTGGAGTAGCACACTCTACGAGCAGTACTTC
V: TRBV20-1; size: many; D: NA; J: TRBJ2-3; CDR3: CSATNWMAQVDTQYF; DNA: TGCAGTGCGACTAACTGGATGGCCCAAGTGGATACGCAGTATTTT
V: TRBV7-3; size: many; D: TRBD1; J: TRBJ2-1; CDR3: CASSSIPQGAEQFF; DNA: TGTGCCAGCAGCTCTATACCACAGGGGGCTGAGCAGTTCTTC
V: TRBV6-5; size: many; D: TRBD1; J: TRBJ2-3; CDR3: CASSYRTGSGGGPQYF; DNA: TGTGCCAGCAGTTACCGGACAGGGTCCGGGGGCGGGCCGCAGTATTTT
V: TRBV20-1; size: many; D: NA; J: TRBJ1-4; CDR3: CSSPDRGEKLFF; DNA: TGTTCTTCGCCCGATCGGGGTGAAAAACTGTTTTTT
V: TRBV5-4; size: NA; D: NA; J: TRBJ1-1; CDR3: CASSGMAEAFF; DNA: TGTGCCAGCAGCGGCATGGCTGAAGCTTTCTTT
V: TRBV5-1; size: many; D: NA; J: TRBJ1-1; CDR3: CASSLEGVETEAFF; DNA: TGCGCCAGCAGCTTGGAGGGGGTGGAGACTGAAGCTTTCTTT
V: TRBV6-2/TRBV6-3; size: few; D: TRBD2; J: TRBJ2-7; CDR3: CASSSGLLAGGPTYEQYF; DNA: TGTGCCAGCAGTTCAGGGCTACTAGCGGGAGGACCGACCTACGAGCAGTACTTC
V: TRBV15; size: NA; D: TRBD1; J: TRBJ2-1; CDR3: CATSRDRRDRGTNEQFF; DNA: TGTGCCACCAGCAGAGATCGGAGGGACAGGGGGACCAATGAGCAGTTCTTC
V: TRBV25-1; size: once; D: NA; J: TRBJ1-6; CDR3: CASSDPDSNSPLHF; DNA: TGTGCCAGCAGTGACCCGGACAGTAATTCACCCCTCCACTTT
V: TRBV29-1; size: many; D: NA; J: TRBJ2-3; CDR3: CSDHGTTSTDTQYF; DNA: TGCAGCGACCACGGGACCACTAGCACAGATACGCAGTATTTT
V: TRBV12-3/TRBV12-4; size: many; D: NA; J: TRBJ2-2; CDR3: CASRTGTSTGELFF; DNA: TGTGCCAGCAGAACCGGGACAAGCACCGGGGAGCTGTTTTTT
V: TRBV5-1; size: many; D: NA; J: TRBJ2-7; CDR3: CASSPRGSYEQYF; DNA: TGCGCCAGCAGCCCGCGGGGCTCCTACGAGCAGTACTTC
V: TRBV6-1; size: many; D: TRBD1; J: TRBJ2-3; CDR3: CASSELTGGNTDTQYF; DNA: TGTGCCAGCAGCGAGCTGACAGGGGGCAATACAGATACGCAGTATTTT
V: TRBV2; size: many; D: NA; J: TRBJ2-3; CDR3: CASRQFTDTQYF; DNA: TGTGCCAGCAGACAGTTCACAGATACGCAGTATTTT
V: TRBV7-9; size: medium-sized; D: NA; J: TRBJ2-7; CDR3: CASSLSAIYEQYF; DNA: TGTGCCAGCAGCTTATCTGCGATCTACGAGCAGTACTTC
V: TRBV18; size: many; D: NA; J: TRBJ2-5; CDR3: CASSPPSHQETQYF; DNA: TGTGCCAGCTCACCACCATCTCACCAAGAGACCCAGTACTTC
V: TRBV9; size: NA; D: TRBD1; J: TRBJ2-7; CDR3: CASSPGQSHYEQYF; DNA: TGTGCCAGCAGCCCGGGACAGTCCCACTACGAGCAGTACTTC
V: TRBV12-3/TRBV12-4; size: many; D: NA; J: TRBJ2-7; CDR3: CASSFRAGGSYEQYF; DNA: TGTGCCAGCAGTTTCAGGGCAGGGGGGTCCTACGAGCAGTACTTC
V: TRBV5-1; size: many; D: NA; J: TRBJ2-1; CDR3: CASSAGLMNEQFF; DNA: TGCGCCAGCAGCGCGGGACTGATGAATGAGCAGTTCTTC
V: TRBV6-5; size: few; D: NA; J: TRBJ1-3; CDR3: CASSYGRFSGNTIYF; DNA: TGTGCCAGCAGTTACGGGCGGTTCTCTGGAAACACCATATATTTT
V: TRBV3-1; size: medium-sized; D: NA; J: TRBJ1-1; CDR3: CASSQDWQGSTEAFF; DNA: TGTGCCAGCAGCCAAGATTGGCAGGGGTCCACTGAAGCTTTCTTT
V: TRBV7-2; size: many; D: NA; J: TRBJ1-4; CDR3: CASSLVVTGGEANEKLFF; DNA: TGTGCCAGCAGCTTAGTGGTGACGGGGGGAGAAGCTAATGAAAAACTGTTTTTT
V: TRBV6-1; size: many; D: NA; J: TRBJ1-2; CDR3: CASRDSSNYGYTF; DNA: TGTGCCAGCAGGGACTCGTCTAACTATGGCTACACCTTC
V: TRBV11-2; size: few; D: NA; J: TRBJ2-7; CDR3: CASSLEDWAREQYF; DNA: TGTGCCAGCAGCTTAGAGGACTGGGCTAGGGAGCAGTACTTC
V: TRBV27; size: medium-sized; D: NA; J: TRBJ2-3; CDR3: CASSLEGDTQYF; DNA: TGTGCCAGCAGTTTAGAGGGGGATACGCAGTATTTT
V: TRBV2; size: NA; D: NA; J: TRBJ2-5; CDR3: CASSGGQQETQYF; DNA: TGTGCCAGCAGCGGTGGACAGCAAGAGACCCAGTACTTC
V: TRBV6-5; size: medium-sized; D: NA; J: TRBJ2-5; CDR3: CASSYRGQETQYF; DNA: TGTGCCAGCAGTTACAGGGGCCAAGAGACCCAGTACTTC
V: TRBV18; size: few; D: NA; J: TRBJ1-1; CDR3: CASSPPNRGSPEAFF; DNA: TGTGCCAGCTCACCACCGAATAGGGGTAGCCCCGAAGCTTTCTTT